One sample yielded the 7 T cell receptor beta chains listed below, sequenced in a study of blood T cell repertoires in COVID-19. Produced via immunoSEQ multiplex PCR; TCRdb's table is partial and in-frame only. This sample has about 240,000 clones, with approximately 82% found just once. Material: peripheral blood. The receptors here all came from a woman between 18 and 29 years old with acute or convalescent COVID-19.

This chain links TRBV24-1 with TRBJ2-4; 7 bases map to TRBD2. The CDR3 extends over 17 amino acids. Germline CDR1 KGHDR, CDR2 SFDVKD. The V and J ends lost 2 bases and 1 base, in that order; junction bases with no gene match: 7. Here the CDR3 reads CATSDSGFGGAKNIQYF. The CDR3 region has the DNA TGTGCCACCAGTGATTCAGGTTTCGGGGGGGCCAAAAACATTCAGTACTTC.

This sequence joins TRBV14 and TRBJ1-6, with TRBD1 as a possible D gene (6 bases). The germline CDR1 and CDR2 sequences are SGHDN and FVKESK. V was pared by 9 bases and J by 5 bases, with 11 bases between. This CDR3 is 13 amino acids long. CDR3 in DNA: TGTGCCAGTGGACAGCACAATAATTCACCCCTCCACTTT. The encoded protein is CASGQHNNSPLHF.

A single count supports this clone. The CDR3 sequence is CASSHLRGETQYF. In DNA form, the CDR3 reads TGTGCCAGCAGCCACCTCCGAGGGGAGACCCAGTACTTC. The chain couples TRBV3-1 (or the pseudogene TRBV3-2) to TRBJ2-5; possibly TRBD2 for D (5 bases). Germline CDR1 reads LGHDT; CDR2 reads YNNKEL (reference sequence). V lost 3 bases, J lost 5 bases, and 10 bases lay in between. CDR3 size: 13 residues.

The chain recombines TRBV19 with TRBJ1-2; TRBD1 is a possible D gene (6 bases). The V end was cut by 3 bases, the J end by 1 base, with 15 bases between. This CDR3 has 16 amino acids. Germline V gene sequence: CDR1 LNHDA, CDR2 SQIVND (reference sequence). The CDR3 DNA sequence: TGTGCCAGTAGTATGGGACGGGGGGCTATTAACTATGGCTACACCTTC. Protein: CASSMGRGAINYGYTF.

The chain employs TRBV28 and TRBJ2-7; TRBD2 matches at 7 bases. Germline-derived CDR1 and CDR2 are MDHEN and SYDVKM. The length of the CDR3 is 17 residues. J gave up 0 bases and V 0 bases, and 8 bases lay outside the gene matches. In DNA, the CDR3 is TGTGCCAGCAGTTTATGGGGAATGGGCGGGAGCTCCTACGAGCAGTACTTC. Residues: CASSLWGMGGSSYEQYF. Supplemented by reference TRBV28 and TRBJ2-7, the full variable domain reads DVKVTQSSRYLVKRTGEKVFLECVQDMDHENMFWYRQDPGLGLRLIYFSYDVKMKEKGDIPEGYSVSREKKERFSLILESASTNQTSMYLCASSLWGMGGSSYEQYFGPGTRLTVT.

This rearrangement joins TRBV5-1 to TRBJ2-1, with D unclear. Germline V gene sequence: CDR1 SGHRS, CDR2 YFSETQ. The CDR3 is 15 residues long. Trimming removed 2 bases from V and 4 bases from J, with 13 bases in between. CDR3 sequence: CASSFGAEVYNEQFF. The CDR3 DNA reads as TGCGCCAGCAGCTTTGGAGCCGAAGTTTACAATGAGCAGTTCTTC.

J is TRBJ1-2 and V is TRBV19; the D is unclear. Germline CDR1 LNHDA, CDR2 SQIVND (reference sequence). The CDR3 sequence is 14 residues long. V was cut by 4 bases and J by 8 bases, with 17 bases left in between. The CDR3 nucleotides read TGTGCCAGTAGTACCCTAGCCAGACCTATGGGCTACACCTTC. Translating it yields CASSTLARPMGYTF.